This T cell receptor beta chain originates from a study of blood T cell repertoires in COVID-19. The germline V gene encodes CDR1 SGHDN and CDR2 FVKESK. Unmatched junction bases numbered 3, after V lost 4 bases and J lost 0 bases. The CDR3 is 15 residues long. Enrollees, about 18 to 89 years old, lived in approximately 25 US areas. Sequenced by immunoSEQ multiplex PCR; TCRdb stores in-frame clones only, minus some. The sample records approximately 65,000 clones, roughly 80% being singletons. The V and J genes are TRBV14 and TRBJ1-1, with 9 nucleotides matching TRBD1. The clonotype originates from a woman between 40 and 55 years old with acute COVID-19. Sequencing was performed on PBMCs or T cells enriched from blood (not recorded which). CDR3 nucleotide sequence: TGTGCCAGCAGCCCTGGACAGGGGATGAACACTGAAGCTTTCTTT. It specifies CASSPGQGMNTEAFF. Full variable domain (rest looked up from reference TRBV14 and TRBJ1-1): EAGVTQFPSHSVIEKGQTVTLRCDPISGHDNLYWYRRVMGKEIKFLLHFVKESKQDESGMPNNRFLAERTGGTYSTLKVQPAELEDSGVYFCASSPGQGMNTEAFFGQGTRLTVV.